This T cell receptor (beta chain) was captured in a study of T cell responses to AZD1222 COVID-19 vaccine. Study conclusions and caveats: Possibly, clonal diversity was underestimated; donors were largely white British and included more females. Among vaccine-associated CD4 TCRs, coverage spanned spike, with dominance at 160-218 and 743-854. Spike-specific TCR breadth and depth rose after two AZD1222 doses. Nearly half of spike-specific TCRs reportedly go after variant regions that carry no mutations.

The germline V and J ends were trimmed by 3 bases and 12 bases, with 18 bases remaining between them. The CDR3 sequence is 14 residues long. Per germline, CDR1 LNHDA and CDR2 SQIVND (reference sequence). Produced via immunoSEQ multiplex PCR; TCRdb's table is partial and in-frame only. Of 90,000 to 140,000 clones detected, more than 75% appear once; the ten largest clones hold over 8%. Concerning this clone itself: The antigen is unknown.

The sequence was collected from an adult in good health. The chain combines TRBV19 with TRBJ2-1, with D unclear. The source material was peripheral blood, sampled on day 0 of AZD1222 vaccination. This chain's CDR3 is CASSIGGSGLGQFF. The CDR3 bases are TGTGCCAGTAGTATCGGTGGCTCCGGCCTCGGGCAGTTCTTC.